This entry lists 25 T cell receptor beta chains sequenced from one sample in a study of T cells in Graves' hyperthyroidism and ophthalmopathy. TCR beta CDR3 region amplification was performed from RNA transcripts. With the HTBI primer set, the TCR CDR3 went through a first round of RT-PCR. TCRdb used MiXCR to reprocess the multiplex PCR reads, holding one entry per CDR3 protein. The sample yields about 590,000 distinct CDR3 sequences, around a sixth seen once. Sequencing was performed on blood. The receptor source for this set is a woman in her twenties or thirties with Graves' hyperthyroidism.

This chain's CDR3 is CASSFSRGGEQFF. The DNA of the CDR3 is TGTGCCAGCAGTTTCTCTCGGGGAGGTGAGCAGTTCTTC. J is TRBJ2-1 and V is TRBV27; possibly TRBD2 for D (6 bases). V gave up 3 bases and J gave up 9 bases, with 12 bases separating them. This CDR3 is built from 13 residues. Germline-derived CDR1 and CDR2 are MNHEY and SMNVEV (reference sequence).

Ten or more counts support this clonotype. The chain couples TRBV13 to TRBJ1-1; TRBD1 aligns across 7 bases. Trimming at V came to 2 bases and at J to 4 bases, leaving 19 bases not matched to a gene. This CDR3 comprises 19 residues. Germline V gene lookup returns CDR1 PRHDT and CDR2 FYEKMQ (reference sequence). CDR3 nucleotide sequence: TGTGCCAGCAGCTTACCCTCAGTCAGGGGGTCCCCCTTGATCACTGAAGCTTTCTTT. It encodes CASSLPSVRGSPLITEAFF.

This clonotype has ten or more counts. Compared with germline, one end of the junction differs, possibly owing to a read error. The CDR3, as DNA: TGTGCCAGCAGCTTAGCGGCAGGCACAGATACGCAGTATTTT. This sequence encodes CASSLAAGTDTQYF. The rearrangement links TRBV5-1 to TRBJ2-3; a weak D match, TRBD2 (6 bases). Germline V gene lookup returns CDR1 SGHRS and CDR2 YFSETQ. CDR3 length: 14 amino acids.

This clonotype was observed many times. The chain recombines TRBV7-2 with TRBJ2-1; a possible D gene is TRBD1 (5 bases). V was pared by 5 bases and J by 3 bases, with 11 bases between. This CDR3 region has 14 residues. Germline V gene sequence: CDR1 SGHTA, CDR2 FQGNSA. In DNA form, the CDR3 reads TGTGCCAGCAGCCATTCCGACAGCTACAATGAGCAGTTCTTC. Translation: CASSHSDSYNEQFF.

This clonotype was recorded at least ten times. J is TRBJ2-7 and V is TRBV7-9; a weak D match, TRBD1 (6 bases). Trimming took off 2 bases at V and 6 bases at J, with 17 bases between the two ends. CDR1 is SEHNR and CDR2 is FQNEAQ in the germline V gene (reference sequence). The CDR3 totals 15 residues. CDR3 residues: CASSLSTGRIGEQYF. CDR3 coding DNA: TGTGCCAGCAGCTTATCGACAGGCCGAATTGGCGAGCAGTACTTC.

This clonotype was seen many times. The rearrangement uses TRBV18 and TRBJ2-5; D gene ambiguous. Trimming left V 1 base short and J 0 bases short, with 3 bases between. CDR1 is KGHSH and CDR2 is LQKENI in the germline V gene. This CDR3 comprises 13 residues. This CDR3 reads CASSPRNQETQYF. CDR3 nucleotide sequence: TGTGCCAGCTCACCACGGAACCAAGAGACCCAGTACTTC.

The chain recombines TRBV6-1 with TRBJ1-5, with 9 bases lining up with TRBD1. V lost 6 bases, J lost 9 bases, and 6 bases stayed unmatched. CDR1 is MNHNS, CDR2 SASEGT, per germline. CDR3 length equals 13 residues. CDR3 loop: CASSGTGSSPQHF. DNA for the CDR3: TGTGCCAGCAGCGGGACAGGGTCTTCGCCCCAGCATTTT.

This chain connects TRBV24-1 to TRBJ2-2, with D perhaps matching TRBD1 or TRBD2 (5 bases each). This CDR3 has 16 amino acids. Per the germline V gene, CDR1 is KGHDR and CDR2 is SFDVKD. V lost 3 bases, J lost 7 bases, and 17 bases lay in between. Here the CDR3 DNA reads TGTGCCACCAGTGATGGACCGGGGCGGTTGTTCGGGGAGCTGTTTTTT. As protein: CATSDGPGRLFGELFF.

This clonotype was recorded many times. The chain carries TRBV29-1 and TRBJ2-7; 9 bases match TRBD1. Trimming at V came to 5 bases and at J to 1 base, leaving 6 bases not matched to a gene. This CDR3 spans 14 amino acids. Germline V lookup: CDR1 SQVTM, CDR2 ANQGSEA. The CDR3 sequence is CSVSDRGRSYEQYF. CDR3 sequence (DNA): TGCAGCGTTTCTGACAGGGGGAGGTCCTACGAGCAGTACTTC.

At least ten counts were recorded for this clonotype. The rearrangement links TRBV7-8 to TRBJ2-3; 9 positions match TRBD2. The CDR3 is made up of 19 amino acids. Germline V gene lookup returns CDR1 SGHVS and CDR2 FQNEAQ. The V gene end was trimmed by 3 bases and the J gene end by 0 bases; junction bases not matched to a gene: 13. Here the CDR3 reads CASSFPRVSGRASTDTQYF. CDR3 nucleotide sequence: TGTGCCAGCAGCTTTCCCCGGGTTAGCGGGAGAGCTAGCACAGATACGCAGTATTTT.

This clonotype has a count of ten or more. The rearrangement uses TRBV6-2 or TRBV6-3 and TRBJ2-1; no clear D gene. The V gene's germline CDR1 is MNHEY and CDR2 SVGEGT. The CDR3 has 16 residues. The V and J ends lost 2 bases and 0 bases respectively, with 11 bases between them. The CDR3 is CASSYPVVSSYNEQFF. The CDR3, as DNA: TGTGCCAGCAGTTACCCCGTTGTGAGCTCCTACAATGAGCAGTTCTTC.

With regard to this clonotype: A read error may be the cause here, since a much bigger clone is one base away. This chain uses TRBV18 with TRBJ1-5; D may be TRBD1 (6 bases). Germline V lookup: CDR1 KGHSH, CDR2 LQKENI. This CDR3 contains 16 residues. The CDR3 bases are TGTGCCAGCTCACCACTGGACAGTACCCCTAATCGGCCCCAGCATTTT. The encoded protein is CASSPLDSTPNRPQHF. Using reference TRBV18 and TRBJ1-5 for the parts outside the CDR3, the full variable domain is NAGVMQNPRHLVRRRGQEARLRCSPMKGHSHVYWYRQLPEEGLKFMVYLQKENIIDESGMPKERFSAEFPKEGPSILRIQQVVRGDSAAYFCASSPLDSTPNRPQHFGDGTRLSIL.

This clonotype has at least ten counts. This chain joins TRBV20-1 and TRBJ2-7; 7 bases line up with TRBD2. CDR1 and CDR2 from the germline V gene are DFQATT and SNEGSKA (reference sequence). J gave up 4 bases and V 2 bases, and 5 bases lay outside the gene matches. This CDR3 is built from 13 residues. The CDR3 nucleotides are TGCAGTGCTAGAACGGCGGGAGATTACGAGCAGTACTTC. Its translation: CSARTAGDYEQYF.

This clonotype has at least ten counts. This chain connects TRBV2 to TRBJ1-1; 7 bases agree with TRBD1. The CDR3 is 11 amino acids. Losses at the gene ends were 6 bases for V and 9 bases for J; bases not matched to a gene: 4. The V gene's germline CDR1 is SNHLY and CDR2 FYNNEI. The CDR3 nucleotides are TGTGCCAGCAGCCAACAGGGGAAAGCTTTCTTT. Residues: CASSQQGKAFF. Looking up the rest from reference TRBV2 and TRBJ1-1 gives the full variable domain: EPEVTQTPSHQVTQMGQEVILRCVPISNHLYFYWYRQILGQKVEFLVSFYNNEISEKSEIFDDQFSVERPDGSNFTLKIRSTKLEDSAMYFCASSQQGKAFFGQGTRLTVV.

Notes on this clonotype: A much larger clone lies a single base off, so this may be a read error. CDR3 region: CASSYAAEGGAYQHF. The CDR3 DNA follows: TGTGCCAGCAGTTACGCCGCGGAGGGGGGGGCCTATCAGCACTTC. The J gene is TRBJ2-5, the V gene TRBV6-5, with D possibly matching TRBD2 (7 bases). CDR1 is MNHEY and CDR2 is SVGAGI in the germline V gene. This CDR3 has 15 amino acids.

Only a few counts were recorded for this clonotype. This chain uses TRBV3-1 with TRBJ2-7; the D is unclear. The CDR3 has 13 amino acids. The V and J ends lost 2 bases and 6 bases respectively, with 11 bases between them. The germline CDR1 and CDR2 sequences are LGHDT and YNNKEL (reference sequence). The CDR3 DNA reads TGTGCCAGCAGCCAAAGGAGTCCCGGCGAGCAGTACTTC. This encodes CASSQRSPGEQYF.

CDR3 in DNA: TGTGCCAGCAGTAACCTCCAAGAGACCCAGTACTTC. Translated: CASSNLQETQYF. The rearrangement uses TRBV28 and TRBJ2-5; D is ambiguous. CDR3 length equals 12 residues. V lost 5 bases to trimming and J lost 1 base, with 5 bases between them. Germline V CDR1 and CDR2: MDHEN, SYDVKM.

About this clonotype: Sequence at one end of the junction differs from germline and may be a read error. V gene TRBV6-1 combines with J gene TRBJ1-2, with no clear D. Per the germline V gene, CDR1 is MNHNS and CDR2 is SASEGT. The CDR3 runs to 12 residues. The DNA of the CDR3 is TGTACCAGCAGTCCATTACAGTATGGCTACACCTTC. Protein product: CTSSPLQYGYTF.

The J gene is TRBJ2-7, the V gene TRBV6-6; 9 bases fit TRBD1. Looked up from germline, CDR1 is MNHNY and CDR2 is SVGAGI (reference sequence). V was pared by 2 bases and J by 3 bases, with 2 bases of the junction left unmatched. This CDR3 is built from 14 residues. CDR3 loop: CASSYGTGIYEQYF. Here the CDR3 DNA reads TGTGCCAGCAGTTACGGGACAGGGATCTACGAGCAGTACTTC.

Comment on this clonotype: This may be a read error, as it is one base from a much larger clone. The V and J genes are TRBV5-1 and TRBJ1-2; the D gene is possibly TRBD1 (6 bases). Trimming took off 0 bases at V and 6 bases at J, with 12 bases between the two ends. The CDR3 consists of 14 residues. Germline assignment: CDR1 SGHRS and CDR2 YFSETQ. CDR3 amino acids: CASSLGAGVNGYTF. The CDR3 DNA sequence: TGCGCCAGCAGCTTGGGGGCAGGGGTCAATGGCTACACCTTC.

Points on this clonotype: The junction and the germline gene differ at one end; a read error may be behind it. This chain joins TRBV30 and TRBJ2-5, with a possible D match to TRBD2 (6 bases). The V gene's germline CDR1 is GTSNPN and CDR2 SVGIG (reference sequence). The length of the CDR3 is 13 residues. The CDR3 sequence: CARSGAGRETQYF. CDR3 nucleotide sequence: TGTGCCCGGAGTGGTGCGGGGCGGGAGACCCAGTACTTC.

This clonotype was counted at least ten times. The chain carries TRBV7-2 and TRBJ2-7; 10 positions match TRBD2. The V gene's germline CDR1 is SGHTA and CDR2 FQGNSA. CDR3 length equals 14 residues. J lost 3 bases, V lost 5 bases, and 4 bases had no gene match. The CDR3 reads CASSHLAGGYEQYF. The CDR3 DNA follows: TGTGCCAGCAGCCATTTAGCGGGAGGCTACGAGCAGTACTTC.

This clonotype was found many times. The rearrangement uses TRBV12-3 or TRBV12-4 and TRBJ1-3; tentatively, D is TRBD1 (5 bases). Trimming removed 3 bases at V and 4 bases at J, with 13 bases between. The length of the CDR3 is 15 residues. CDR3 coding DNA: TGTGCCAGCAGTTTTCTGGGGGGAAGAGGAAACACCATATATTTT. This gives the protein CASSFLGGRGNTIYF.

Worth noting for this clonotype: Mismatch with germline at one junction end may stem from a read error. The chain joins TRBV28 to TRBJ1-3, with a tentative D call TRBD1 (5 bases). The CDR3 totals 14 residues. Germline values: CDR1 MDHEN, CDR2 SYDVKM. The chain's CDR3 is CASILAGSGNTIYF. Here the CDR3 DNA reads TGTGCCAGCATTTTAGCAGGGAGTGGAAACACCATATATTTT.

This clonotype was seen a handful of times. The CDR3 sequence is CAWSARLAGSTDTQYF. CDR3 sequence (DNA): TGTGCCTGGAGTGCCAGACTAGCGGGTAGCACAGATACGCAGTATTTT. This chain uses TRBV30 with TRBJ2-3; 10 bases align to TRBD2. The CDR3 totals 16 residues. With V trimmed by 1 base and J by 0 bases, 4 bases remained unmatched. The germline V gene has CDR1 GTSNPN and CDR2 SVGIG (reference sequence). Supplemented by reference TRBV30 and TRBJ2-3, the full variable domain reads SQTIHQWPATLVQPVGSPLSLECTVEGTSNPNLYWYRQAAGRGLQLLFYSVGIGQISSEVPQNLSASRPQDRQFILSSKKLLLSDSGFYLCAWSARLAGSTDTQYFGPGTRLTVL.